A selection of T cell receptor beta chains follows, all from one sample in a study of CD8+CD57+ T cells in acquired aplastic anemia. TCRdb ran MiXCR on the reads and lists one entry per CDR3 protein. Among around 51,000 distinct CDR3 sequences listed, about 73% were seen once. Material for sequencing was sorted CD4+, CD8+, or CD8+CD57+ T cells (not recorded which) from PBMCs. These receptors were taken from a human donor in good health, serving as a control. CDR3s include the opening cysteine and the closing phenylalanine or tryptophan. A D gene is named only where the DNA matches it firmly. Only part of the rows carry a size: once, few, many, or a class if the clone is expanded.

abundance	v_gene	j_gene	d_gene	len	CDR3nt	CDR3aa
few	TRBV19	TRBJ2-6	-	15	TGTGCCAGCAGCCTGGCGACACGACGGGCCAACGTCCTGACTTTC	CASSLATRRANVLTF
-	TRBV20-1	TRBJ1-4	-	18	TGCAGTGCTAGAGATCTGAAGGGTCTTATAACAACTAATGAAAAACTGTTTTTT	CSARDLKGLITTNEKLFF
-	TRBV19	TRBJ1-1	-	15	TGTGCCAGTAGTATGGGGTACGGTATGAACACTGAAGCTTTCTTT	CASSMGYGMNTEAFF
-	TRBV20-1	TRBJ1-1	-	14	TGCAGTGCTAGAGGGGCAGGGGAGGTGACTGAAGCTTTCTTT	CSARGAGEVTEAFF
once	TRBV20-1	TRBJ2-1	TRBD2	12	TGCAGTGCTAGACCTCTAGCGGGTGAGCAGTTCTTC	CSARPLAGEQFF
-	TRBV7-3	TRBJ1-2	-	11	TGTGCCAGCAGCTTAGGGGGGAACCACACCTTC	CASSLGGNHTF
-	TRBV10-3	TRBJ1-5	-	16	TGTGCCATCAGTGATGGCGGGGTTTCGAGCAATCAGCCCCAGCATTTT	CAISDGGVSSNQPQHF
-	TRBV14	TRBJ1-3	-	16	TGTGCCAGCAGCCAAGAGGGCGCAGACTCTGGAAACACCATATATTTT	CASSQEGADSGNTIYF
-	TRBV10-3	TRBJ1-5	-	16	TGTGCCATCTCTAGAGAGGACAGAGATGGCAATCAGCCCCAGCATTTT	CAISREDRDGNQPQHF
-	TRBV19	TRBJ2-3	-	13	TGTGCCAGTAGTAACCGGGACACAGATACGCAGTATTTT	CASSNRDTDTQYF
-	TRBV7-6	TRBJ2-3	-	15	TGTGCCAGCAGGTTAGGGGGTGGGAGCACAGATACGCAGTATTTT	CASRLGGGSTDTQYF
-	TRBV7-2	TRBJ2-7	-	13	TGTGCCAGCAGCCCCTTGGGGTCCTACGAGCAGTACTTC	CASSPLGSYEQYF
-	TRBV19	TRBJ2-6	TRBD1	17	TGTGCCAGTAGTATTAGACAGGGGGCGCGAGGGGCTAACGTCCTGACTTTC	CASSIRQGARGANVLTF
-	TRBV25-1	TRBJ1-1	-	15	TGTGCCAGCAGTGAATTGGGCAGAATGAACACTGAAGCTTTCTTT	CASSELGRMNTEAFF
-	TRBV20-1	TRBJ2-7	TRBD2	14	TGCAGTGCCAAGACTAGCGGGAGGACCTACGAGCAGTACTTC	CSAKTSGRTYEQYF
few	TRBV2	TRBJ2-5	TRBD2	15	TGTGCCAGCAGTGGGGCGGGGGGGAGTCAAGAGACCCAGTACTTC	CASSGAGGSQETQYF
-	TRBV11-2	TRBJ2-3	TRBD2	15	TGTGCCAGCAGCCCTCAAGCGGGAATCTACAATGAGCAGTATTTT	CASSPQAGIYNEQYF
-	TRBV10-3	TRBJ2-7	-	13	TGTGCCATCAGTTCTGGTAGGACCTACGAGCAGTACTTC	CAISSGRTYEQYF
many	TRBV28	TRBJ2-7	-	11	TGTGCCAGCAGTGCAGGGAACGAGCAGTACTTC	CASSAGNEQYF
-	TRBV24-1	TRBJ2-1	-	16	TGTGCCACCAGTGATTTTGGGCCAGGTCCCTCCAATGAGCAGTTCTTC	CATSDFGPGPSNEQFF
-	TRBV10-2	TRBJ2-7	-	14	TGCGCCAGCTACCCTCGTGGGGGCTCCTACGAGCAGTACTTC	CASYPRGGSYEQYF
many	TRBV14	TRBJ1-5	-	14	TGTGCCAGCAGCCTCAGGGGTGCCGGTCAGCCCCAGCATTTT	CASSLRGAGQPQHF
-	TRBV2	TRBJ1-2	-	15	TGTGCCAGCAGCTTACAGCCGACGGACAGCTATGGCTACACCTTC	CASSLQPTDSYGYTF
-	TRBV10-3	TRBJ1-1	-	11	TGTGCCATCAGTCCTGGGTTCGGAGCTTTCTTT	CAISPGFGAFF
-	TRBV2	TRBJ1-2	-	13	TGTGCCAGCAGTGGGCAGGGGACTGCTGGCTACACCTTC	CASSGQGTAGYTF
-	TRBV20-1	TRBJ2-7	-	12	TGCAGTGCGGGTTCCGACTCCTACGAGCAGTACTTC	CSAGSDSYEQYF
-	TRBV4-1	TRBJ1-2	-	13	TGCGCCAGCAGGGAGGGTACTGACTATGGCTACACCTTC	CASREGTDYGYTF